This T cell receptor beta chain comes out of a study of cytomegalovirus exposure and HLA in healthy donors. Study overall: Early release data held about 92 million unique TCRs from HLA-typed donors. Study-level points and caveats: Some V segments (TRBV6-2 and TRBV6-3 among them) were excluded as indistinguishable.

Of note for this clone: Antigen unknown.

PCR employed 60 Vbeta and 13 Jbeta primers. Original handling: Among the unique TCR beta chains that a later analysis counted, 80 million to 100 million in all, some 10 million were shared. Some clones are missing from TCRdb's copy, which holds only in-frame ones; the method was immunoSEQ multiplex PCR. That table supplies the V and J calls and clone size; D and trimming were determined from the DNA. The table lists 100,000 to 150,000 clones, over 65% of them singletons, with 20% in the top ten. Germline CDR1 SNHLY, CDR2 FYNNEI. V lost 9 bases, J lost 0 bases, and 12 bases lay in between. The CDR3 length is 14 residues.

This sequence originates from a man younger than 30 in good health and CMV-seropositive. The V call is TRBV2, the J call TRBJ1-5; D possibly corresponds to TRBD1 (6 bases). Sequencing was performed on PBMCs. The CDR3 bases are TGTGCCAGTACGGGACAAGATAGCAATCAGCCCCAGCATTTT. Amino acids: CASTGQDSNQPQHF.